A selection of T cell receptor beta chains follows, all from one sample in a study of cytomegalovirus exposure and HLA in healthy donors. The assay was immunoSEQ multiplex PCR, and TCRdb's table has in-frame clones only and misses some. The repertoire has tens of thousands of clones, approximately 97% of them found once; the top ten carry over 2%. Specimen: PBMCs. The receptor set was obtained from a man between 18 and 35 years old in good health and CMV-seronegative. Both conserved end residues are part of each CDR3. Each record gives: J gene, D gene, V gene, CDR3 length, clone size, CDR3 protein, CDR3 DNA. The D gene is left open where the match is weak. Size tells how often a clone was seen (once, few, many) or the class of an expanded clone, and some rows leave it out.

J gene: TRBJ2-1; D gene: -; V gene: TRBV18; CDR3 length: 15; clone size: -; CDR3 protein: CASSPPGFGPNEQFF; CDR3 DNA: TGTGCCAGCTCACCTCCGGGATTCGGCCCCAATGAGCAGTTCTTC
J gene: TRBJ1-1; D gene: -; V gene: TRBV19; CDR3 length: 13; clone size: -; CDR3 protein: CASSLGSGTEAFF; CDR3 DNA: TGTGCCAGTAGTCTGGGCTCGGGGACTGAAGCTTTCTTT
J gene: TRBJ1-2; D gene: TRBD1; V gene: TRBV4-1; CDR3 length: 16; clone size: once; CDR3 protein: CASSQDFGTGLYGYTF; CDR3 DNA: TGCGCCAGCAGCCAAGATTTCGGGACAGGGCTGTATGGCTACACCTTC
J gene: TRBJ2-5; D gene: -; V gene: TRBV5-4; CDR3 length: 12; clone size: -; CDR3 protein: CASSYLGETQYF; CDR3 DNA: TGTGCCAGCAGCTACCTCGGGGAGACCCAGTACTTC
J gene: TRBJ1-5; D gene: -; V gene: TRBV7-3; CDR3 length: 15; clone size: -; CDR3 protein: CASSLTESIGQPQHF; CDR3 DNA: TGTGCCAGCAGCTTAACGGAGTCGATAGGTCAGCCCCAGCATTTT
J gene: TRBJ1-2; D gene: TRBD1; V gene: TRBV7-9; CDR3 length: 14; clone size: -; CDR3 protein: CASSLERGLSGYTF; CDR3 DNA: TGTGCCAGCAGCTTAGAGAGGGGGCTGAGTGGCTACACCTTC
J gene: TRBJ1-2; D gene: TRBD1; V gene: TRBV2; CDR3 length: 12; clone size: -; CDR3 protein: CASRGTGYGYTF; CDR3 DNA: TGTGCCAGCAGAGGGACAGGCTATGGCTACACCTTC
J gene: TRBJ1-5; D gene: TRBD1; V gene: TRBV6-5; CDR3 length: 14; clone size: -; CDR3 protein: CASRTGGSSQPFHF; CDR3 DNA: TGTGCCAGCAGGACAGGGGGCTCTTCCCAGCCTTTTCATTTT
J gene: TRBJ2-3; D gene: TRBD2; V gene: TRBV5-1; CDR3 length: 16; clone size: -; CDR3 protein: CASSLKAGGLTDTQYF; CDR3 DNA: TGCGCCAGCAGCCTTAAAGCGGGAGGGCTCACAGATACGCAGTATTTT
J gene: TRBJ1-5; D gene: TRBD1; V gene: TRBV28; CDR3 length: 19; clone size: -; CDR3 protein: CASSSPPPGTAYSNQPQHF; CDR3 DNA: TGTGCCAGCAGTTCCCCACCCCCCGGGACAGCTTATAGCAATCAGCCCCAGCATTTT
J gene: TRBJ1-2; D gene: -; V gene: TRBV19; CDR3 length: 13; clone size: once; CDR3 protein: CASIGGPNYGYTF; CDR3 DNA: TGTGCCAGTATCGGGGGACCCAACTATGGCTACACCTTC
J gene: TRBJ1-5; D gene: TRBD1; V gene: TRBV19; CDR3 length: 14; clone size: few; CDR3 protein: CASSPTGEGQPQHF; CDR3 DNA: TGTGCCAGTAGCCCGACAGGGGAAGGACAGCCCCAGCATTTT
J gene: TRBJ1-2; D gene: -; V gene: TRBV14; CDR3 length: 15; clone size: -; CDR3 protein: CASSQESTSNYGYTF; CDR3 DNA: TGTGCCAGCAGCCAAGAGAGTACTTCAAACTATGGCTACACCTTC
J gene: TRBJ1-5; D gene: -; V gene: TRBV2; CDR3 length: 14; clone size: -; CDR3 protein: CASSVEPSNQPQHF; CDR3 DNA: TGTGCCAGCAGTGTGGAGCCTAGCAATCAGCCCCAGCATTTT
J gene: TRBJ1-1; D gene: -; V gene: TRBV27; CDR3 length: 13; clone size: -; CDR3 protein: CASSLTSNTEAFF; CDR3 DNA: TGTGCCAGCAGTTTAACATCGAACACTGAAGCTTTCTTT
J gene: TRBJ2-7; D gene: TRBD1; V gene: TRBV11-2; CDR3 length: 15; clone size: -; CDR3 protein: CASSLSPRGTYEQYF; CDR3 DNA: TGTGCCAGCAGCTTATCCCCCAGGGGGACCTACGAGCAGTACTTC
J gene: TRBJ1-2; D gene: -; V gene: TRBV25-1; CDR3 length: 12; clone size: -; CDR3 protein: CASRQGDYGYTF; CDR3 DNA: TGTGCCAGCAGACAGGGCGACTATGGCTACACCTTC
J gene: TRBJ2-3; D gene: TRBD2; V gene: TRBV27; CDR3 length: 15; clone size: -; CDR3 protein: CASSFSGSRADTQYF; CDR3 DNA: TGTGCCAGCAGTTTTAGCGGGAGTAGGGCAGATACGCAGTATTTT
J gene: TRBJ2-5; D gene: -; V gene: TRBV4-2; CDR3 length: 13; clone size: -; CDR3 protein: CASSLTLAETQYF; CDR3 DNA: TGTGCCAGCAGCCTGACACTGGCGGAGACCCAGTACTTC
J gene: TRBJ2-2; D gene: -; V gene: TRBV19; CDR3 length: 14; clone size: once; CDR3 protein: CAIRQGPNTGELFF; CDR3 DNA: TGTGCCATTCGCCAGGGTCCGAACACCGGGGAGCTGTTTTTT
J gene: TRBJ1-2; D gene: TRBD1; V gene: TRBV28; CDR3 length: 14; clone size: -; CDR3 protein: CASRDGQGINGYTF; CDR3 DNA: TGTGCCAGCAGAGACGGACAGGGGATCAATGGCTACACCTTC
J gene: TRBJ1-2; D gene: -; V gene: TRBV27; CDR3 length: 14; clone size: -; CDR3 protein: CASSLSAEIYGYTF; CDR3 DNA: TGTGCCAGCAGTTTATCGGCAGAAATCTATGGCTACACCTTC
J gene: TRBJ2-1; D gene: TRBD1; V gene: TRBV6-5; CDR3 length: 14; clone size: -; CDR3 protein: CASSIDRGHNEQFF; CDR3 DNA: TGTGCCAGCAGTATTGACAGGGGCCACAATGAGCAGTTCTTC
J gene: TRBJ2-5; D gene: -; V gene: TRBV6-5; CDR3 length: 14; clone size: -; CDR3 protein: CASSPLGGGETQYF; CDR3 DNA: TGTGCCAGCAGCCCCTTGGGGGGTGGGGAGACCCAGTACTTC
J gene: TRBJ2-7; D gene: TRBD2; V gene: TRBV11-2; CDR3 length: 15; clone size: -; CDR3 protein: CASSLGLAPSYEQYF; CDR3 DNA: TGTGCCAGCAGCCTCGGACTAGCGCCTTCCTACGAGCAGTACTTC
J gene: TRBJ2-3; D gene: -; V gene: TRBV7-3; CDR3 length: 15; clone size: -; CDR3 protein: CASSLSRDSTDTQYF; CDR3 DNA: TGTGCCAGCAGCTTATCCCGGGATAGCACAGATACGCAGTATTTT
J gene: TRBJ1-6; D gene: -; V gene: TRBV11-1; CDR3 length: 14; clone size: -; CDR3 protein: CASSLSGVNSPLHF; CDR3 DNA: TGTGCCAGCAGCTTATCGGGAGTTAATTCACCCCTCCACTTT
J gene: TRBJ1-1; D gene: -; V gene: TRBV28; CDR3 length: 13; clone size: once; CDR3 protein: CAGQSAGDTEAFF; CDR3 DNA: TGTGCCGGACAAAGCGCAGGGGACACTGAAGCTTTCTTT
J gene: TRBJ2-1; D gene: -; V gene: TRBV4-1; CDR3 length: 15; clone size: -; CDR3 protein: CASSQEPSSPNEQFF; CDR3 DNA: TGCGCCAGCAGCCAAGAGCCTAGCTCGCCCAATGAGCAGTTCTTC
J gene: TRBJ2-5; D gene: -; V gene: TRBV9; CDR3 length: 13; clone size: once; CDR3 protein: CASSQGLRETQYF; CDR3 DNA: TGTGCCAGCAGCCAGGGACTGAGAGAGACCCAGTACTTC
J gene: TRBJ1-1; D gene: TRBD1; V gene: TRBV6-5; CDR3 length: 14; clone size: once; CDR3 protein: CASYRGQLNTEAFF; CDR3 DNA: TGTGCCAGCTACAGGGGACAGCTAAACACTGAAGCTTTCTTT
J gene: TRBJ2-1; D gene: -; V gene: TRBV6-1; CDR3 length: 15; clone size: -; CDR3 protein: CASSEDRSSYNEQFF; CDR3 DNA: TGTGCCAGCAGCGAAGACAGGAGCTCCTACAATGAGCAGTTCTTC
J gene: TRBJ1-6; D gene: TRBD1; V gene: TRBV18; CDR3 length: 15; clone size: -; CDR3 protein: CASSPQGADNSPLHF; CDR3 DNA: TGTGCCAGCTCACCCCAGGGGGCAGATAATTCACCCCTCCACTTT
J gene: TRBJ1-2; D gene: -; V gene: TRBV19; CDR3 length: 16; clone size: -; CDR3 protein: CASSARADYKWYGYTF; CDR3 DNA: TGTGCCAGTAGTGCTCGAGCGGACTATAAATGGTATGGCTACACCTTC
J gene: TRBJ2-7; D gene: -; V gene: TRBV4-1; CDR3 length: 15; clone size: -; CDR3 protein: CASSQGNSKAYEQYF; CDR3 DNA: TGCGCCAGCAGCCAAGGCAACAGCAAAGCCTACGAGCAGTACTTC
J gene: TRBJ2-3; D gene: -; V gene: TRBV7-9; CDR3 length: 14; clone size: -; CDR3 protein: CASSVASGTDTQYF; CDR3 DNA: TGTGCCAGCAGCGTGGCTAGCGGCACAGATACGCAGTATTTT
J gene: TRBJ2-3; D gene: TRBD2; V gene: TRBV5-4; CDR3 length: 18; clone size: -; CDR3 protein: CASSPIAGRPGGTDTQYF; CDR3 DNA: TGTGCCAGCAGCCCAATAGCGGGAAGACCCGGGGGCACAGATACGCAGTATTTT
J gene: TRBJ2-1; D gene: -; V gene: TRBV27; CDR3 length: 12; clone size: -; CDR3 protein: CASSFLSSEQFF; CDR3 DNA: TGTGCCAGCAGTTTCCTTAGTAGTGAGCAGTTCTTC
J gene: TRBJ2-5; D gene: -; V gene: TRBV28; CDR3 length: 16; clone size: -; CDR3 protein: CASSSFRPTEQETQYF; CDR3 DNA: TGTGCCAGCAGCAGTTTCAGACCGACAGAGCAAGAGACCCAGTACTTC
J gene: TRBJ1-3; D gene: TRBD1; V gene: TRBV7-9; CDR3 length: 15; clone size: -; CDR3 protein: CASSLAQGAKNTIYF; CDR3 DNA: TGTGCCAGCAGCTTAGCGCAGGGGGCAAAAAACACCATATATTTT
J gene: TRBJ2-1; D gene: TRBD2; V gene: TRBV11-2; CDR3 length: 16; clone size: -; CDR3 protein: CASSLVGTSLYNEQFF; CDR3 DNA: TGTGCCAGCAGCTTAGTTGGGACTAGCCTTTACAATGAGCAGTTCTTC
J gene: TRBJ1-4; D gene: TRBD1; V gene: TRBV19; CDR3 length: 15; clone size: -; CDR3 protein: CASSPRDRAVEKLFF; CDR3 DNA: TGTGCCAGTAGTCCCCGGGACAGGGCGGTTGAAAAACTGTTTTTT
J gene: TRBJ2-3; D gene: TRBD1; V gene: TRBV6-5; CDR3 length: 16; clone size: -; CDR3 protein: CASSSYRGIGSDTQYF; CDR3 DNA: TGTGCCAGCAGTTCTTACAGGGGGATCGGGTCAGATACGCAGTATTTT